These T cell receptor beta chains were read from a single sample in a study of shared clonotypes between healthy human individuals. Clones were read by immunoSEQ multiplex PCR, and TCRdb kept only the in-frame ones, dropping some. Of about half a million clones detected, 79% appear once; the ten largest clones hold less than 15%. The sample comprised PBMCs. The receptor source for this set is a woman in her 40s in good health. Some clones in this sample may be carry-over from other donors' samples. The CDR3 runs from the conserved cysteine through the conserved F or W. Each record gives: D gene, V gene, J gene, clone size, CDR3 protein, CDR3 DNA. A D gene is named only where the DNA matches it firmly. Size is omitted from some rows. Given values are once, few, many or a class for expanded clones.

TRBD1	TRBV9	TRBJ2-7	-	CASTPGTGFNEQYF	TGTGCCAGCACACCCGGGACAGGGTTCAACGAGCAGTACTTC
TRBD1	TRBV13	TRBJ1-2	-	CASSWTGDYGYTF	TGTGCCAGCAGCTGGACAGGGGACTATGGCTACACCTTC
-	TRBV29-1	TRBJ2-1	-	CSVEGAGSYNEQFF	TGCAGCGTTGAGGGAGCAGGGTCCTACAATGAGCAGTTCTTC
-	TRBV7-9	TRBJ1-5	-	CASSLGQNNQPQHF	TGTGCCAGCAGCTTAGGGCAGAACAATCAGCCCCAGCATTTT
TRBD2	TRBV19	TRBJ2-3	-	CASSKAGGPKNTDTQYF	TGTGCCAGTAGTAAAGCGGGAGGGCCCAAGAACACAGATACGCAGTATTTT
-	TRBV7-3	TRBJ2-3	-	CASSLTRTGNGDTQYF	TGTGCCAGCAGCTTAACAAGGACGGGGAACGGAGATACGCAGTATTTT
-	TRBV27	TRBJ1-4	-	CASSLSRGGATNEKLFF	TGTGCCAGCAGTTTATCGAGGGGTGGGGCAACTAATGAAAAACTGTTTTTT
-	TRBV4-2	TRBJ2-2	-	CASSRPAGAGELFF	TGTGCCAGCAGCCGACCTGCCGGGGCCGGGGAGCTGTTTTTT
-	TRBV18	TRBJ1-1	-	CASSPGVTNTEAFF	TGTGCCAGCTCACCTGGGGTCACGAACACTGAAGCTTTCTTT
-	TRBV5-4	TRBJ1-1	-	CASSHRHDPEAFF	TGTGCCAGCAGCCATAGACACGACCCTGAAGCTTTCTTT
-	TRBV11-1	TRBJ2-7	-	CASAGRTTYEQYF	TGTGCCAGCGCGGGACGGACCACCTACGAGCAGTACTTC
-	TRBV5-1	TRBJ2-3	-	CASSLTASTDTQYF	TGCGCCAGCAGCTTGACAGCCAGCACAGATACGCAGTATTTT
TRBD1	TRBV29-1	TRBJ1-2	-	CSVGGQGFQGYGYTF	TGCAGCGTTGGGGGACAGGGGTTTCAGGGCTATGGCTACACCTTC
-	TRBV6-6	TRBJ1-1	few	CASSLAGAGNTEAFF	TGTGCCAGCAGTCTCGCCGGGGCCGGGAACACTGAAGCTTTCTTT
-	TRBV6-1	TRBJ2-5	-	CASSEALRGPGETQYF	TGTGCCAGCAGTGAAGCGCTCAGAGGGCCGGGAGAGACCCAGTACTTC
TRBD2	TRBV9	TRBJ2-2	-	CASSAELAGGPFTGELFF	TGTGCCAGCAGCGCGGAACTAGCGGGAGGGCCATTTACCGGGGAGCTGTTTTTT
-	TRBV19	TRBJ2-1	-	CASRGRTNSYNEQFF	TGTGCCAGTAGGGGGAGGACTAACTCCTACAATGAGCAGTTCTTC
TRBD2	TRBV11-2	TRBJ2-3	-	CASSPLGGRNKPDTQYF	TGTGCCAGCAGCCCCTTGGGAGGGCGGAATAAGCCAGATACGCAGTATTTT
-	TRBV4-2	TRBJ1-2	-	CASSRRTEDGYTF	TGTGCCAGCAGCCGACGTACGGAGGATGGCTACACCTTC
TRBD2	TRBV11-3	TRBJ2-7	-	CASSRGLAGGEEQYF	TGTGCCAGCAGTCGAGGACTAGCGGGAGGAGAGGAGCAGTACTTC
-	TRBV20-1	TRBJ2-4	medium-sized	CSARSGTIQYF	TGCAGTGCCAGGTCCGGGACCATTCAGTACTTC
TRBD1	TRBV9	TRBJ1-3	-	CASSVLQGASGNTIYF	TGTGCCAGCAGCGTACTACAGGGGGCCTCTGGAAACACCATATATTTT
TRBD1	TRBV19	TRBJ1-2	-	CASSMGQTYGYTF	TGTGCCAGTAGTATGGGACAGACTTATGGCTACACCTTC
TRBD1	TRBV11-2	TRBJ1-2	-	CASSRILTQGVYGYTF	TGTGCCAGCAGTCGTATACTTACCCAGGGGGTCTATGGCTACACCTTC
-	TRBV29-1	TRBJ1-1	-	CSAAQGPNTEAFF	TGCAGCGCCGCTCAGGGGCCGAACACTGAAGCTTTCTTT
TRBD2	TRBV27	TRBJ2-7	-	CASSSRIGTSGTWEQYF	TGTGCCAGCAGTTCCAGAATCGGGACTAGTGGGACTTGGGAGCAGTACTTC
-	TRBV30	TRBJ1-2	-	CARDHPLRPNYGYTF	TGTGCCCGGGACCACCCCCTCCGGCCCAACTATGGCTACACCTTC
-	TRBV11-2	TRBJ2-7	few	CASSLISGGPFYEQYF	TGTGCCAGCAGCTTAATTTCGGGCGGCCCTTTTTACGAGCAGTACTTC
-	TRBV7-2	TRBJ2-7	-	CASSLELTLEQYF	TGTGCCAGCAGCTTAGAACTAACCCTGGAACAGTACTTC
-	TRBV5-1	TRBJ2-2	-	CASRRTDGELFF	TGCGCCAGCAGGCGGACTGACGGGGAGCTGTTTTTT
-	TRBV4-1	TRBJ1-5	-	CASSQEAADQPQHF	TGCGCCAGCAGCCAAGAGGCGGCAGATCAGCCCCAGCATTTT
-	TRBV19	TRBJ1-2	-	CASSTTVGDGYTF	TGTGCCAGTAGTACGACAGTTGGTGATGGCTACACCTTC
-	TRBV7-2	TRBJ2-5	-	CASSPDPHWETQYF	TGTGCCAGCAGCCCGGACCCGCATTGGGAGACCCAGTACTTC
-	TRBV11-2	TRBJ1-3	-	CASSVRTVGNTIYF	TGTGCCAGCAGCGTGCGGACAGTGGGAAACACCATATATTTT
-	TRBV30	TRBJ2-7	-	CAWGTQYEQYF	TGTGCCTGGGGTACGCAGTACGAGCAGTACTTC
-	TRBV6-1	TRBJ1-1	once	CASTIDRYNTEAFF	TGTGCCAGCACCATCGACAGATATAACACTGAAGCTTTCTTT
-	TRBV30	TRBJ2-2	-	CAWAQQNTGELFF	TGTGCCTGGGCTCAGCAAAACACCGGGGAGCTGTTTTTT
TRBD2	TRBV19	TRBJ2-3	-	CASSIAGGVPDTQYF	TGTGCCAGTAGTATAGCGGGAGGTGTTCCAGATACGCAGTATTTT
TRBD1	TRBV9	TRBJ1-4	-	CASSTGVGEKLFF	TGTGCCAGCAGCACAGGGGTGGGAGAAAAACTGTTTTTT